The 26 T cell receptor beta chains presented below share a single source sample, sequenced in a study of blood T cell repertoires in COVID-19. Generated by immunoSEQ multiplex PCR, the TCRdb table keeps only in-frame clones and is missing some. The sample lists roughly 70,000 clones; 88% were seen once. Sequencing used peripheral blood. Receptor source: a human donor in a cohort sampled during active COVID-19.

The rearrangement uses TRBV7-8 and TRBJ2-2; D remains ambiguous. Per the germline V gene, CDR1 is SGHVS and CDR2 is FQNEAQ. The CDR3 spans 12 residues. V was shortened by 5 bases and J by 7 bases, with 8 bases between the two germline ends. CDR3 sequence (DNA): TGTGCCAGCAGCCCCTATGGCGGGGAGCTGTTTTTT. It translates to CASSPYGGELFF.

V gene TRBV6-5 combines with J gene TRBJ1-5; D perhaps matches TRBD1 (5 bases). The V end was cut by 8 bases, the J end by 5 bases, with 19 bases between. In germline, CDR1 is MNHEY, CDR2 SVGAGI. The CDR3 covers 15 residues. The CDR3 nucleotides are TGTGCCAGCGCGGGGGGTCGGGACCGCCATCAGCCCCAGCATTTT. Its protein product is CASAGGRDRHQPQHF.

V gene TRBV11-3 combines with J gene TRBJ2-4; the match to TRBD2 covers 11 bases. CDR1 and CDR2 (germline): SGHNT, YENEEA. Losses at the gene ends were 1 base for V and 8 bases for J; bases not matched to a gene: 7. CDR3 length: 16 amino acids. DNA for the CDR3: TGTGCCAGCAGCTTAGTGGCTAGCGGGAGGATGGACATTCAGTACTTC. Translated, it gives CASSLVASGRMDIQYF.

Turning to this clone: Its ends do not fully match the called genes, so a read error is possible. The chain carries TRBV6-1 and TRBJ1-2; 7 nucleotides align to TRBD1. The germline gives CDR1 MNHNS, CDR2 SASEGT. CDR3 length equals 15 residues. The CDR3 spells CASSEGGRSVYGYTF. In nucleotides, the CDR3 is TGTGCCAGCAGCGAAGGGGGCAGATCGGTCTATGGCTACACCTTC.

CDR3 in DNA: TGTGCCAGCAGTCCTAACCGGGGGGAGGGAGGCGGCGAGCAGTACTTC. This codes for CASSPNRGEGGGEQYF. The V gene is TRBV28, the J gene TRBJ2-7; 7 positions agree with TRBD2. Germline CDR1 is MDHEN and CDR2 is SYDVKM. Trimming at V came to 5 bases and at J to 6 bases, leaving 16 bases not matched to a gene. The CDR3 extends over 16 amino acids. The full variable domain, rest sourced from reference TRBV28 and TRBJ2-7, is DVKVTQSSRYLVKRTGEKVFLECVQDMDHENMFWYRQDPGLGLRLIYFSYDVKMKEKGDIPEGYSVSREKKERFSLILESASTNQTSMYLCASSPNRGEGGGEQYFGPGTRLTVT.

V usage is TRBV27 and J usage is TRBJ2-1; D is perhaps TRBD2 (5 bases). This CDR3 region has 15 residues. Germline loops: CDR1 MNHEY, CDR2 SMNVEV (reference sequence). V was trimmed by 3 bases and J by 4 bases, leaving 13 bases between them. The CDR3 here is CASSFTSGAYNEQFF. CDR3 coding DNA: TGTGCCAGCAGTTTCACCAGCGGAGCTTACAATGAGCAGTTCTTC.

The rearrangement joins TRBV7-6 to TRBJ2-3; 7 nucleotides match TRBD2. The germline gives CDR1 SGHVS, CDR2 FNYEAQ. There are 12 residues in the CDR3. V was pared by 5 bases and J by 6 bases, with 2 bases of the junction left unmatched. The CDR3 region is CASSRGEDTQYF. DNA for the CDR3: TGTGCCAGCAGCCGGGGGGAGGATACGCAGTATTTT.

The CDR3 DNA is TGTGCTAGTGGTCTAGACAGGGGAAAGACCCAGTACTTC. It is translated as CASGLDRGKTQYF. The chain is built from TRBV12-5 and TRBJ2-5, with 8 bases aligning to TRBD1. Germline values: CDR1 LGHNT, CDR2 FRNRAP. Trimming removed 5 bases from V and 6 bases from J; junction bases left unmatched: 5. This CDR3 has 13 residues.

The rearrangement joins TRBV11-2 to TRBJ2-5; D gene uncertain. The CDR3 extends over 12 amino acids. V lost 8 bases and J lost 5, with 12 bases in between. Germline CDR1 reads SGHAT; CDR2 reads FQNNGV. The CDR3 DNA reads TGTGCCAGCTCTACGTACGGTGAGACCCAGTACTTC. Amino acids: CASSTYGETQYF.

This chain uses TRBV6-1 with TRBJ1-2; D is unresolved. Trimming removed 2 bases at V and 8 bases at J, with 9 bases between. Germline V lookup: CDR1 MNHNS, CDR2 SASEGT. CDR3 length: 12 residues. CDR3 DNA: TGTGCCAGCAGTGAAAGCGCGAGAGGCTACACCTTC. Amino acids: CASSESARGYTF.

V and J are TRBV4-1 and TRBJ2-6; possible D gene TRBD2, 5 bases. The CDR3 extends over 19 amino acids. V was pared by 0 bases and J by 1 base, with 16 bases between. Germline-derived CDR1 and CDR2 are MGHRA and YSYEKL. This CDR3 is CASSQDRGLLVSGANVLTF. CDR3 DNA: TGCGCCAGCAGCCAAGATCGAGGGCTTCTAGTTTCTGGGGCCAACGTCCTGACTTTC.

The V call is TRBV11-3, the J call TRBJ2-1; possibly TRBD1 for D (5 bases). Germline V gene sequence: CDR1 SGHNT, CDR2 YENEEA. CDR3 length equals 15 residues. Trimming shortened V by 3 bases and J by 3 bases, and 12 bases separated the two germline ends. Here the CDR3 DNA reads TGTGCCAGCAGCTTGACAGCCGAAAACTACAATGAGCAGTTCTTC. Protein sequence: CASSLTAENYNEQFF. Using reference TRBV11-3 and TRBJ2-1 for the parts outside the CDR3, the full variable domain is EAGVVQSPRYKIIEKKQPVAFWCNPISGHNTLYWYLQNLGQGPELLIRYENEEAVDDSQLPKDRFSAERLKGVDSTLKIQPAELGDSAVYLCASSLTAENYNEQFFGPGTRLTVL.

The chain employs TRBV27 and TRBJ1-2, with 9 nucleotides matching TRBD1. Trimming at V came to 3 bases and at J to 6 bases, leaving 2 bases not matched to a gene. The CDR3 runs to 13 residues. Germline lookup yields CDR1 MNHEY and CDR2 SMNVEV (reference sequence). CDR3 DNA: TGTGCCAGCAGTTTGGGGACAGGGCATGGCTACACCTTC. It codes for CASSLGTGHGYTF.

The chain combines TRBV5-1 with TRBJ2-1; 8 nucleotides agree with TRBD2. The V and J ends lost 4 bases and 8 bases, in that order; junction bases with no gene match: 8. Germline CDR1 SGHRS, CDR2 YFSETQ. The CDR3 runs to 14 residues. The CDR3 nucleotides are TGCGCCAGCAGCGTCAGCGGGAGTGACGATGAGCAGTTCTTC. Translating it yields CASSVSGSDDEQFF.

This chain joins TRBV28 and TRBJ2-6; TRBD1 aligns across 10 bases. Per germline, CDR1 MDHEN and CDR2 SYDVKM. The junction had 4 bases not matched to a gene; V was cut back by 3 bases and J by 2 bases. The CDR3 length is 17 residues. CDR3: CASSLGTGVAGANVLTF. The CDR3 nucleotides are TGTGCCAGCAGTTTGGGGACAGGGGTTGCTGGGGCCAACGTCCTGACTTTC.

V is TRBV19 and J is TRBJ1-5; 7 bases fit TRBD1. The germline V gene has CDR1 LNHDA and CDR2 SQIVND (reference sequence). Trimming at V came to 0 bases and at J to 6 bases, leaving 8 bases not matched to a gene. This CDR3 region has 16 residues. Written as DNA, the CDR3 is TGTGCCAGTAGTATAGATCTGGCAGGGGGGACTCAGCCCCAGCATTTT. Its translation: CASSIDLAGGTQPQHF. Supplemented by reference TRBV19 and TRBJ1-5, the full variable domain reads DGGITQSPKYLFRKEGQNVTLSCEQNLNHDAMYWYRQDPGQGLRLIYYSQIVNDFQKGDIAEGYSVSREKKESFPLTVTSAQKNPTAFYLCASSIDLAGGTQPQHFGDGTRLSIL.

This chain connects TRBV15 to TRBJ2-5; 10 bases agree with TRBD2. CDR3 length equals 20 residues. After removal of 0 bases from V and 2 bases from J, the junction contained 15 bases not matched to a gene. Germline loops: CDR1 LNHNV, CDR2 YYDKDF (reference sequence). The chain's CDR3 is CATSRDHGSSGSLNQETQYF. CDR3 DNA sequence: TGTGCCACCAGCAGAGATCATGGATCTAGCGGGAGTCTCAATCAAGAGACCCAGTACTTC. Looking up the rest from reference TRBV15 and TRBJ2-5 gives the full variable domain: DAMVIQNPRYQVTQFGKPVTLSCSQTLNHNVMYWYQQKSSQAPKLLFHYYDKDFNNEADTPDNFQSRRPNTSFCFLDIRSPGLGDTAMYLCATSRDHGSSGSLNQETQYFGPGTRLLVL.

V is TRBV6-4 and J is TRBJ2-7; D is ambiguous. Germline V gives CDR1 MRHNA, CDR2 SNTAGT. Deletions cut 8 bases from V and 2 bases from J, with 16 bases between. The CDR3 has 14 amino acids. This CDR3 is CASGNNWAPYEQYV. CDR3 DNA: TGTGCCAGCGGTAACAACTGGGCTCCCTACGAGCAGTACGTC.

The chain combines TRBV29-1 with TRBJ2-1; D call uncertain. CDR1 and CDR2 from the germline V gene are SQVTM and ANQGSEA. CDR3 size: 13 residues. V was clipped by 7 bases and J by 4 bases, with 14 bases between them. The CDR3 region has the DNA TGCAGCGGTTGGGCTTCCTTATACAATGAGCAGTTCTTC. It is translated as CSGWASLYNEQFF.

V is TRBV7-5 and J is TRBJ1-6; the table calls TRBD1, which could not be checked here. TRBV7-5 is labeled a pseudogene. This CDR3 comprises 16 residues. The DNA of the CDR3 is TGTGTCAGAAGCCCGTTGGGACAGGAGTATAATTCACCCCTCCACTTT. Amino acid sequence: CVRSPLGQEYNSPLHF.

The chain couples TRBV28 to TRBJ2-3; tentative D call: TRBD2 (6 bases). The CDR3 consists of 11 residues. Trimming left V 6 bases short and J 9 bases short, with 10 bases between. From germline, CDR1 is MDHEN and CDR2 SYDVKM. The DNA of the CDR3 is TGTGCCAGCAGGTTAGGAGGGACGCAGTATTTT. It yields the protein CASRLGGTQYF. The full variable domain, with the rest looked up from reference TRBV28 and TRBJ2-3, is DVKVTQSSRYLVKRTGEKVFLECVQDMDHENMFWYRQDPGLGLRLIYFSYDVKMKEKGDIPEGYSVSREKKERFSLILESASTNQTSMYLCASRLGGTQYFGPGTRLTVL.

The V gene is TRBV18, the J gene TRBJ1-2; 10 bases are a match to TRBD1. The CDR3 is 14 amino acids. Germline loops: CDR1 KGHSH, CDR2 LQKENI. V shed 4 bases, J shed 8 bases, and the junction held 7 bases outside the gene matches. The DNA for the CDR3 is TGTGCCAGCTCACGGCCGACAGGGGGCGAGGGCTACACCTTC. It is translated as CASSRPTGGEGYTF.

This clone has a handful of counts. This chain uses TRBV6-6 with TRBJ1-5; 9 bases map to TRBD1. With 7 bases clipped from V and 7 bases from J, the junction kept 11 bases outside the gene matches. From germline, CDR1 is MNHNY and CDR2 SVGAGI (reference sequence). This CDR3 spans 15 amino acids. The chain's CDR3 is CASTNGGQGSQPQHF. As DNA, the CDR3 is TGTGCCAGCACGAACGGGGGACAGGGCAGCCAGCCCCAGCATTTT.

The rearrangement joins TRBV6-5 to TRBJ2-4, with TRBD1 matching over 7 bases. Trimming took 6 bases from V and 1 from J; bases not matched to a gene: 3. Germline V lookup: CDR1 MNHEY, CDR2 SVGAGI. The CDR3 spans 14 residues. CDR3 in DNA: TGTGCCAGCAGAGGGACAGACGCCAAAAACATTCAGTACTTC. Protein: CASRGTDAKNIQYF.

The chain carries TRBV7-9 and TRBJ2-1, with 7 positions matching TRBD1. With V trimmed by 5 bases and J by 1 base, 8 bases remained unmatched. Germline loops: CDR1 SEHNR, CDR2 FQNEAQ (reference sequence). The CDR3 loop spans 16 amino acids. The CDR3: CASSPRGRGSYNEQFF. As DNA, the CDR3 is TGTGCCAGCAGCCCGAGAGGCAGGGGGTCCTACAATGAGCAGTTCTTC.

This chain uses TRBV7-2 with TRBJ1-2, with TRBD1 as a possible D gene (5 bases). This CDR3 comprises 13 residues. Trimming removed 4 bases at V and 6 bases at J, with 12 bases between. Germline V CDR1 and CDR2: SGHTA, FQGNSA. Here the CDR3 DNA reads TGTGCCAGCAGCTACCGGAAGGGGCATGGCTACACCTTC. Encoded protein: CASSYRKGHGYTF.